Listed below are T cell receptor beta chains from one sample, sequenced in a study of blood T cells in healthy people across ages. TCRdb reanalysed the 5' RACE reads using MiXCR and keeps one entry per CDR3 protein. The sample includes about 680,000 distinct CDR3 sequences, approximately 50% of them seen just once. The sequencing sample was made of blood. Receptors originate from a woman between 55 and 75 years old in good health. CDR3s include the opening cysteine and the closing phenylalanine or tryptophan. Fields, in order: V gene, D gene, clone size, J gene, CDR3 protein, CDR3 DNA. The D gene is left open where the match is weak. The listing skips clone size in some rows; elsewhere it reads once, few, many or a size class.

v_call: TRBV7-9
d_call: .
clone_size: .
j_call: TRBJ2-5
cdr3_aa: CASSRDAWYQETQYF
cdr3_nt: TGTGCCAGCAGCCGGGACGCCTGGTACCAAGAGACCCAGTACTTC

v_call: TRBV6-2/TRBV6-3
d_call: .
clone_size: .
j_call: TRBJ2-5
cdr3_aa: CASRAGGTPETQYF
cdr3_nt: TGTGCCAGCAGGGCGGGCGGAACCCCAGAGACCCAGTACTTC

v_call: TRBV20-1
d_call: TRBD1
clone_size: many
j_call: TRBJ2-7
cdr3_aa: CSAKTGGTYEQYF
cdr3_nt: TGCAGTGCTAAGACAGGGGGTACCTACGAGCAGTACTTC

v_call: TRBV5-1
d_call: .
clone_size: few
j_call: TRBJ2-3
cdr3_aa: CASSSGRTSTDTQYF
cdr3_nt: TGCGCCAGCAGCTCGGGACGAACTAGCACAGATACGCAGTATTTT

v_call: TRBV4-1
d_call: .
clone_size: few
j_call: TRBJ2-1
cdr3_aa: CASSPLILQGNEQFF
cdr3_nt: TGCGCCAGCAGCCCCCTTATCCTCCAGGGGAATGAGCAGTTCTTC

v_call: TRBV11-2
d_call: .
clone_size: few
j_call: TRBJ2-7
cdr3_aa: CASSARDGPYEQYF
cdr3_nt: TGTGCCAGCAGCGCCCGGGACGGCCCCTACGAGCAGTACTTC

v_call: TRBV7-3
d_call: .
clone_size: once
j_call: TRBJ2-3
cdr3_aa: CASSFGPSTDTQYF
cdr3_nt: TGTGCCAGCAGCTTTGGGCCGAGCACAGATACGCAGTATTTT

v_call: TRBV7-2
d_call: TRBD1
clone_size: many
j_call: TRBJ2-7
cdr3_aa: CASSPGQGLYEQYF
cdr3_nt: TGTGCCAGCAGCCCAGGACAGGGTCTCTACGAGCAGTACTTC

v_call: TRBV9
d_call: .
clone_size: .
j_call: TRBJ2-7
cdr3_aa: CASSLGDGPSYEQYF
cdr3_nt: TGTGCCAGCAGCTTAGGAGACGGTCCCTCCTACGAGCAGTACTTC

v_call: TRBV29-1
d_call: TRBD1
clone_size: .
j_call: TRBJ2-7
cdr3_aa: CSVEAGTVTYEQYF
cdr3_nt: TGCAGCGTAGAGGCCGGGACAGTAACCTACGAGCAGTACTTC

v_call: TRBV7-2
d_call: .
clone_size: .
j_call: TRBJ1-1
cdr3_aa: CASNQDGGAFF
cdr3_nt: TGTGCCAGCAACCAGGACGGCGGGGCTTTCTTT

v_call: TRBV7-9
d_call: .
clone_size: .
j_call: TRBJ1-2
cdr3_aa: CASSRTWGKPNYGYTF
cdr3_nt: TGTGCCAGCAGCAGGACGTGGGGAAAACCTAACTATGGCTACACCTTC

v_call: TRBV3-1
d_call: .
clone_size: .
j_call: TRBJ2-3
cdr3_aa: CASNLAGTDTQYF
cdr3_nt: TGTGCCAGCAATCTGGCGGGCACAGATACGCAGTATTTT

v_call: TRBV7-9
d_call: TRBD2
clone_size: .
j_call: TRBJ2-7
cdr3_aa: CASSFPVSGKSSYEQYF
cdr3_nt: TGTGCCAGCAGCTTTCCGGTTAGCGGGAAGAGCTCCTACGAGCAGTACTTC

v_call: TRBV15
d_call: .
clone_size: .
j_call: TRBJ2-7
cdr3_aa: CATSRDRDATYEQYF
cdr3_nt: TGTGCCACCAGCAGAGATAGGGACGCAACCTACGAGCAGTACTTC

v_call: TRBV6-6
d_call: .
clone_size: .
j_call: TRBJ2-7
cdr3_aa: CASSSMPLQVSYEQYF
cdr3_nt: TGTGCCAGCAGCTCGATGCCCCTACAGGTCTCCTACGAGCAGTACTTC

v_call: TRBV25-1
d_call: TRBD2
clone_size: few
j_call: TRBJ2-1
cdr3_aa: CASSEAGGYNEQFF
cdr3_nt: TGTGCCAGCAGTGAGGCCGGGGGGTACAATGAGCAGTTCTTC

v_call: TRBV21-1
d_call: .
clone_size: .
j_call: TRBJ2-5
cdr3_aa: CASSMDRVQETQYF
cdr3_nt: TGTGCCAGCAGCATGGACAGGGTACAAGAGACCCAGTACTTC

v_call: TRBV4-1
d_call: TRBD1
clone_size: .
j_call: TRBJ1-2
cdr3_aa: CASSHGTGPYGYTF
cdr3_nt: TGCGCCAGCAGCCATGGGACAGGTCCCTATGGCTACACCTTC

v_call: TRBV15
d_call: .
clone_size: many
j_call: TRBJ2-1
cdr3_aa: CATSRDRDGQFF
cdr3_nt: TGTGCCACCAGCAGAGATAGAGATGGACAGTTCTTC

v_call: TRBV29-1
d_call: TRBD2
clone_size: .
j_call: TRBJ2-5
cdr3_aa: CSASGGLASEQYF
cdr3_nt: TGTAGCGCTTCAGGGGGACTAGCGAGTGAGCAGTACTTC

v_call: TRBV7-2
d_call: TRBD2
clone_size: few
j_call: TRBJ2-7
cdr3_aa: CASSLARTSGGYEQYF
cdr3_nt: TGTGCCAGCAGCTTAGCCCGGACTAGCGGGGGATACGAGCAGTACTTC

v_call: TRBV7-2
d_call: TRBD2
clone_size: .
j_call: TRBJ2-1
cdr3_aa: CASSPWASGGGTYNEQFF
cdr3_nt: TGTGCCAGCAGCCCTTGGGCTAGCGGGGGCGGGACTTACAATGAGCAGTTCTTC

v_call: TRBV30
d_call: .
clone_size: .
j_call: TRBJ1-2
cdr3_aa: CAWMLRDGAGYTF
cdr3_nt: TGTGCCTGGATGTTGAGGGACGGGGCTGGCTACACCTTC

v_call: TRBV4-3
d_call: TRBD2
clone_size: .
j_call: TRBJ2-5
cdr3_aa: CASSRGLAGDSLEETQYF
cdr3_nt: TGCGCCAGCAGCCGGGGACTAGCGGGAGACTCCCTCGAAGAGACCCAGTACTTC

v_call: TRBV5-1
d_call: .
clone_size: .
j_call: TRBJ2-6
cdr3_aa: CTSNLGSGANVLTF
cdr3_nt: TGCACCAGCAACCTAGGATCTGGGGCCAACGTCCTGACTTTC

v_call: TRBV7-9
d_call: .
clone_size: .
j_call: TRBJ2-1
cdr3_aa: CASSHSAYNEQFF
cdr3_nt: TGTGCCAGCAGTCATAGCGCCTACAATGAGCAGTTCTTC

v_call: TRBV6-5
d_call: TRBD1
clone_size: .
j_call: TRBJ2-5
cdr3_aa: CASSYSGGQGGETQYF
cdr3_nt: TGTGCCAGCAGTTACTCAGGTGGACAGGGGGGAGAGACCCAGTACTTC

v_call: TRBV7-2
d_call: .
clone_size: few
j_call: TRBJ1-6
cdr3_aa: CASSLIRNNSPLHF
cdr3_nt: TGTGCCAGCAGCTTAATCAGGAATAATTCACCCCTCCACTTT

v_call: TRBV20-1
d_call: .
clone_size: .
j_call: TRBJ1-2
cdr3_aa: CSARAQGGVGGYTF
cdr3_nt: TGCAGTGCTAGAGCCCAAGGGGGGGTCGGTGGCTACACCTTC

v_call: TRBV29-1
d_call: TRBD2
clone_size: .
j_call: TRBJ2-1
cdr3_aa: CSGGLAGLLSGEQFF
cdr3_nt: TGCAGCGGTGGACTAGCGGGGCTCTTGTCCGGTGAGCAGTTCTTC

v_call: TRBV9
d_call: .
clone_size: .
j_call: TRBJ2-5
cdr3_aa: CASSLSPTPASAKNEQYF
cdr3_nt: TGTGCCAGCAGCTTAAGCCCCACCCCGGCTAGCGCGAAGAATGAGCAGTACTTC

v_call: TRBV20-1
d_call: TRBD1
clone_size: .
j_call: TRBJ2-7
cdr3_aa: CSAAPTGFFYEQYF
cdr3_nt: TGCAGTGCTGCCCCGACAGGGTTTTTTTACGAGCAGTACTTC

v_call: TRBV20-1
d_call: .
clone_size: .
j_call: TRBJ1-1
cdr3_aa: CSATPRGLLYTEAFF
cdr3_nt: TGCAGTGCTACCCCACGGGGGTTGTTGTACACTGAAGCTTTCTTT

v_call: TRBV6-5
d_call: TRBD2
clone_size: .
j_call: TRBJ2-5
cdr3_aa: CASTASGDQETQYF
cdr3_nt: TGTGCCAGCACCGCTAGCGGGGACCAAGAGACCCAGTACTTC

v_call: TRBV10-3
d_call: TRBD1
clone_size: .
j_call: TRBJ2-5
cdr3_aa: CAIRPGQGFNEQYF
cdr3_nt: TGTGCCATCAGGCCGGGACAGGGTTTCAATGAGCAGTACTTC

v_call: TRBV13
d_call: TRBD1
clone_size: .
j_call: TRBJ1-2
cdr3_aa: CASSLGQGDKGYTF
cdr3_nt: TGTGCCAGCAGCCTGGGACAGGGGGATAAGGGCTACACCTTC

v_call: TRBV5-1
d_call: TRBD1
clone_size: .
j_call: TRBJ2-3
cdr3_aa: CASAGQGSDTQYF
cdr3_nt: TGCGCCAGCGCGGGACAGGGTTCAGATACGCAGTATTTT

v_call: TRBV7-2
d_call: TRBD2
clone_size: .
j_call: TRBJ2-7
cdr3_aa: CASSAFSGIEQYF
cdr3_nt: TGTGCCAGCAGCGCATTTAGCGGGATCGAGCAGTACTTC

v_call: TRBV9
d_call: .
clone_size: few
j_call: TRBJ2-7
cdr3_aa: CASSPGVRDIHEQYF
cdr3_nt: TGTGCCAGCAGCCCAGGGGTCAGGGATATCCACGAGCAGTACTTC

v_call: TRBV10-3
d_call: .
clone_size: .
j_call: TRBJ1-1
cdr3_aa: CAISELTNQAFF
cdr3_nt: TGTGCCATCAGTGAGTTGACAAATCAAGCTTTCTTT

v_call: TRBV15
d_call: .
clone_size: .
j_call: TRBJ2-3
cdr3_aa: CATSRDLSTDTQYF
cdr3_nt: TGTGCCACCAGCAGAGATCTCTCTACAGATACGCAGTATTTT

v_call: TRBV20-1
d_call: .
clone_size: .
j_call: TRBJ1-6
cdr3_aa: CSASNLTPNSPLHF
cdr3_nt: TGCAGTGCTAGTAACCTGACCCCGAATTCACCCCTCCACTTT

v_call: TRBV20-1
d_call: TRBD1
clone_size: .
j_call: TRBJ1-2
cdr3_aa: CSASAGTGVWGYTF
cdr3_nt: TGCAGTGCTAGCGCCGGGACAGGGGTATGGGGCTACACCTTC

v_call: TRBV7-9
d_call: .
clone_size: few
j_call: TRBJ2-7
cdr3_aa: CASSSAEGTAAKPVYEQYF
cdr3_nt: TGTGCCAGTAGCTCCGCTGAGGGAACGGCAGCGAAACCCGTCTACGAGCAGTACTTC

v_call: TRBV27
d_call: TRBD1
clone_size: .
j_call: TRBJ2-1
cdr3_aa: CASSKGQGSNEQFF
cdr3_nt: TGTGCCAGCAGTAAGGGACAGGGAAGCAATGAGCAGTTCTTC

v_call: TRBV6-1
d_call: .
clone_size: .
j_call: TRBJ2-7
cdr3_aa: CASSNLRYEQYF
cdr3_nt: TGTGCCAGCAGTAATTTAAGGTACGAGCAGTACTTC

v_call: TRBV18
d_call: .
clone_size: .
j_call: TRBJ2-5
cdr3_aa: CASSPALVSGETQYF
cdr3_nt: TGTGCCAGCTCACCAGCCCTAGTCTCAGGGGAGACCCAGTACTTC

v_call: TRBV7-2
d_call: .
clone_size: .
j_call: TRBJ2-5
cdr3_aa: CASSLALTETQYF
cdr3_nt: TGTGCCAGCAGCTTGGCCTTAACGGAGACCCAGTACTTC

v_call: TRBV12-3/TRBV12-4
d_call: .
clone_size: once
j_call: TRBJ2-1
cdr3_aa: CASSLTGSITSGNEQFF
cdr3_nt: TGTGCCAGCAGTTTGACAGGATCCATTACCTCAGGCAATGAGCAGTTCTTC

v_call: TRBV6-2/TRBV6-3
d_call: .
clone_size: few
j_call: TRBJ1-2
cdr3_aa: CASSYSGTEANYGYTF
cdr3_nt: TGTGCCAGCAGTTACTCCGGGACGGAAGCTAACTATGGCTACACCTTC

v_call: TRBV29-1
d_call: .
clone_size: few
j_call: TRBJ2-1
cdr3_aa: CSVVGPSGYNEQFF
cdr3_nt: TGCAGCGTTGTGGGGCCCAGCGGCTACAATGAGCAGTTCTTC

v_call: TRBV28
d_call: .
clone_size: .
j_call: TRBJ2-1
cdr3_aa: CASSFLAAGYNEQFF
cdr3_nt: TGTGCCAGCAGTTTTCTTGCCGCAGGTTACAATGAGCAGTTCTTC

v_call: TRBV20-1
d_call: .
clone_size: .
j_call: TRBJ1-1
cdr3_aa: CSATPADTEAFF
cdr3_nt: TGCAGTGCTACCCCCGCGGACACTGAAGCTTTCTTT

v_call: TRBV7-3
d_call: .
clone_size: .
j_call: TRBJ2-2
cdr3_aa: CASSPTAGELFF
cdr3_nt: TGTGCCAGCAGCCCAACGGCCGGGGAGCTGTTTTTT